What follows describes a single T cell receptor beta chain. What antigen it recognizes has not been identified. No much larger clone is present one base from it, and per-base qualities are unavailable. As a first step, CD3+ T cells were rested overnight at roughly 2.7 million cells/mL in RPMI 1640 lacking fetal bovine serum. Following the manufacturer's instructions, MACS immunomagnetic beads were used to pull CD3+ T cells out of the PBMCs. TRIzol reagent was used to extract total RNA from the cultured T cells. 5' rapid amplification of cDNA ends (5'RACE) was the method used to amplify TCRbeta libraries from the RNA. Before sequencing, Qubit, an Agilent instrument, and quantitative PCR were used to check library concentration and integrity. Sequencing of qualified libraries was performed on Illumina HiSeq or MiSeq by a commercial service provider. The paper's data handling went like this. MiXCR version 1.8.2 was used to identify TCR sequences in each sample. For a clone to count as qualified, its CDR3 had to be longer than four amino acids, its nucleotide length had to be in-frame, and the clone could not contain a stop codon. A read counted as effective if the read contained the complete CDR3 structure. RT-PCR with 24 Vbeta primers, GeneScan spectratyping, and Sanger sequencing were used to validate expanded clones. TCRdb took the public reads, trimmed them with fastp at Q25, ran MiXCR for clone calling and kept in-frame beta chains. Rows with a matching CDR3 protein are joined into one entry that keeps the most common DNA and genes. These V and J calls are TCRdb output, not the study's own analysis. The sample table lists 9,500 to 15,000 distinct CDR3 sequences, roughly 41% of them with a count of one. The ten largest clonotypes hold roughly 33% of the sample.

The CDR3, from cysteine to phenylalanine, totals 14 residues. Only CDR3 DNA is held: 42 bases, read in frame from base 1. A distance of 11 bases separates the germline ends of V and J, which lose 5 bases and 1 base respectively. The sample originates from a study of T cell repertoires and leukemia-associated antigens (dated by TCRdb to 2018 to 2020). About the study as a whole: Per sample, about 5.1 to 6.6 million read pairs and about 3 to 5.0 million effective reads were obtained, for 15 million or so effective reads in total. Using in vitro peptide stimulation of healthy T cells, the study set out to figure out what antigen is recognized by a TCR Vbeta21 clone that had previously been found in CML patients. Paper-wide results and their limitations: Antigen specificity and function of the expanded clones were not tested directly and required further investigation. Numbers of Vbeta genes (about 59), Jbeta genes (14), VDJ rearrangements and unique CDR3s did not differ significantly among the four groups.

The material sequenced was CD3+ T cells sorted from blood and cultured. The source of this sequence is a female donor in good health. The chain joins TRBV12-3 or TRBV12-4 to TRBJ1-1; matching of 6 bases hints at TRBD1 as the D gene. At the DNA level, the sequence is TGTGCCAGCAGTCCAGGACAGACGAACACTGAAGCTTTCTTT. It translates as CASSPGQTNTEAFF.